Below, 25 T cell receptor beta chains from the same sample are listed, as sequenced in a study of shared clonotypes between healthy human individuals. The table came from immunoSEQ multiplex PCR; TCRdb's copy has only in-frame clones and leaves some out. The sample lists about 2.1 million clones, 80% to 95% occurring once. Terminally differentiated effector memory CD45RA+ cells were excluded by CCR7 positive selection of CD45RO-negative cells. The source material was naive CD8+ T cells from PBMCs. The receptors stem from a man between 18 and 35 years old in good health. Some clones in this sample may be carry-over from other donors' samples.

The chain recombines TRBV9 with TRBJ2-7; 8 positions agree with TRBD2. The CDR3 sequence is 14 residues long. V shed 3 bases, J shed 7 bases, and the junction held 9 bases outside the gene matches. Germline values: CDR1 SGDLS, CDR2 YYNGEE. The CDR3 loop is CASSEGRSGGEQYF. DNA of the CDR3: TGTGCCAGCAGCGAGGGACGGAGCGGGGGAGAGCAGTACTTC. The complete variable domain, with remaining parts taken from reference TRBV9 and TRBJ2-7, reads DSGVTQTPKHLITATGQRVTLRCSPRSGDLSVYWYQQSLDQGLQFLIQYYNGEERAKGNILERFSAQQFPDLHSELNLSSLELGDSALYFCASSEGRSGGEQYFGPGTRLTVT.

The chain uses TRBV5-1 and TRBJ2-7; 7 bases map to TRBD2. From germline, CDR1 is SGHRS and CDR2 YFSETQ. The CDR3 is 16 residues long. V trimming: 0 bases; J trimming: 3 bases; junction bases outside the gene matches: 9. This chain's CDR3 is CASSLDPLAASYEQYF. CDR3 nucleotides: TGCGCCAGCAGCTTGGACCCGCTAGCGGCCAGCTACGAGCAGTACTTC.

This chain links TRBV6-5 with TRBJ1-1, with a possible D match to TRBD1 (5 bases). Trimming took 6 bases from V and 1 from J, leaving 12 bases between them. The length of the CDR3 is 14 residues. CDR1 MNHEY and CDR2 SVGAGI come from the germline V gene. CDR3 region: CASSTRTTNTEAFF. CDR3 bases: TGTGCCAGCAGCACAAGGACAACGAACACTGAAGCTTTCTTT.

V usage is TRBV6-5 and J usage is TRBJ2-5, with D maybe TRBD1 (6 bases). Gene TRBJ2-7 matches the end of the DNA better, so the J call may be wrong. Germline loops: CDR1 MNHEY, CDR2 SVGAGI. The CDR3 sequence is 14 residues long. CDR3 sequence: CASSHRVGAYEQYF. CDR3 nucleotide sequence: TGTGCCAGCAGTCACAGGGTGGGAGCCTACGAGCAGTACTTC.

This clone appeared once. This chain uses TRBV10-3 with TRBJ1-2; unclear D gene. Germline CDR1 ENHRY, CDR2 SYGVKD. CDR3 length equals 16 residues. V gave up 2 bases and J gave up 2 bases, with 15 bases separating them. The CDR3 coding sequence is TGTGCCATCAGTGAGGCCGACGTCTCCAGAAACTATGGCTACACCTTC. This codes for CAISEADVSRNYGYTF.

The J gene is TRBJ2-1, the V gene TRBV27; D is unresolved. Germline lookup yields CDR1 MNHEY and CDR2 SMNVEV (reference sequence). The CDR3 is made up of 15 amino acids. V was pared by 4 bases and J by 0 bases, with 10 bases between. The CDR3: CASSSAPSSYNEQFF. CDR3 in DNA: TGTGCCAGCAGTTCGGCGCCGAGCTCCTACAATGAGCAGTTCTTC.

J is TRBJ2-1 and V is TRBV5-1, with TRBD2 matching over 7 bases. The CDR3 spans 14 residues. Germline trimming cut 2 bases from V and 5 bases from J; bases unmatched to any gene: 4. CDR1 and CDR2 (germline): SGHRS, YFSETQ. The CDR3 nucleotides read TGCGCCAGCAGCTTACTAGCGACTCACAATGAGCAGTTCTTC. Translating it yields CASSLLATHNEQFF.

The genes are TRBV5-4 and TRBJ2-1; either TRBD1 or TRBD2 may fit D (6 bases each). From germline, CDR1 is SGHNT and CDR2 YYREEE (reference sequence). This CDR3 comprises 12 residues. Deletions cut 4 bases from V and 14 bases from J, with 16 bases between. CDR3 residues: CASSRGALEKFF. The CDR3 coding sequence is TGTGCCAGCAGCAGGGGGGCACTAGAGAAGTTCTTC. Together with reference TRBV5-4 and TRBJ2-1, the CDR3 gives the full variable domain: ETGVTQSPTHLIKTRGQQVTLRCSSQSGHNTVSWYQQALGQGPQFIFQYYREEENGRGNFPPRFSGLQFPNYSSELNVNALELDDSALYLCASSRGALEKFFGPGTRLTVL.

As to this clone: One end of the junction fails to match germline, which may point to a read error. V and J are TRBV7-9 and TRBJ2-5; 9 positions match TRBD2. CDR3 length equals 12 residues. Germline lookup yields CDR1 SEHNR and CDR2 FQNEAQ (reference sequence). CDR3 sequence (DNA): TGTGCCAGCAGGTTAGCGGGAGATGCCCAGTACTTC. Translating it yields CASRLAGDAQYF.

This chain links TRBV5-8 with TRBJ2-1; D not certain. The V end lost 6 bases, the J end lost 1 base, and 11 bases lay between the germline ends. Germline loops: CDR1 SGHTS, CDR2 YDEGEE. This CDR3 spans 14 amino acids. CDR3 sequence reads: CASTDGDSYNEQFF. CDR3 nucleotides: TGTGCCAGCACCGATGGGGATTCCTACAATGAGCAGTTCTTC.

This sequence joins TRBV19 and TRBJ1-1; D unresolved. Trimming shortened V by 4 bases and J by 5 bases, and 8 bases separated the two germline ends. The CDR3 is made up of 12 amino acids. Germline V gene data show CDR1 as LNHDA and CDR2 as SQIVND (reference sequence). Here the CDR3 DNA reads TGTGCCAGTAGTACCACTTGGACTGAAGCTTTCTTT. Amino acid sequence: CASSTTWTEAFF.

In this sample, this clone turned up once. The rearrangement uses TRBV28 and TRBJ1-2; weak D call: TRBD1 (5 bases). V was cut by 1 base and J by 6 bases, with 12 bases left in between. Germline V gene data show CDR1 as MDHEN and CDR2 as SYDVKM. The CDR3 has 14 residues. The CDR3 region has the DNA TGTGCCAGCAGTTTATACCCGAGGGGCGATGGCTACACCTTC. It specifies CASSLYPRGDGYTF.

This rearrangement joins TRBV14 to TRBJ1-2; D not resolved. Trimming shortened V by 0 bases and J by 4 bases, and 15 bases separated the two germline ends. Germline CDR1 SGHDN, CDR2 FVKESK. CDR3 size: 16 residues. CDR3 protein: CASSQDGNSDFYGYTF. For the CDR3, the DNA is TGTGCCAGCAGCCAAGATGGAAACAGCGATTTCTATGGCTACACCTTC.

The chain has TRBV13 and TRBJ2-7, with 7 bases fitting TRBD2. Germline V gene sequence: CDR1 PRHDT, CDR2 FYEKMQ (reference sequence). Unmatched junction bases numbered 2, after V lost 1 base and J lost 2 bases. The CDR3 spans 14 residues. CDR3 DNA sequence: TGTGCCAGCAGCTTAGAACTAGCGCCCTACGAGCAGTACTTC. It specifies CASSLELAPYEQYF.

The J gene is TRBJ1-5, the V gene TRBV18; no clear D gene. Germline CDR1 and CDR2: KGHSH and LQKENI. V lost 4 bases and J lost 0, with 16 bases in between. This CDR3 has 17 residues. This CDR3 is CASSRDRVEDSNQPQHF. The CDR3 DNA is TGTGCCAGCTCACGCGATAGGGTGGAGGATAGCAATCAGCCCCAGCATTTT.

The CDR3 is CSVVGTTLEVYEQYF. CDR3 sequence (DNA): TGCAGCGTTGTAGGCACCACACTCGAAGTCTACGAGCAGTACTTC. The genes are TRBV29-1 and TRBJ2-7; D not resolved. The CDR3 runs to 15 residues. Looked up from germline, CDR1 is SQVTM and CDR2 is ANQGSEA. V lost 4 bases and J lost 3, with 19 bases in between.

This clone was detected once. J is TRBJ2-5 and V is TRBV5-4, with a tentative D call TRBD1 (5 bases). Germline loops: CDR1 SGHNT, CDR2 YYREEE (reference sequence). Trimming left V 1 base short and J 2 bases short, with 15 bases between. This CDR3 spans 16 amino acids. CDR3 region: CASSLRMESGQETQYF. CDR3 coding DNA: TGTGCCAGCAGCTTGCGGATGGAATCAGGGCAAGAGACCCAGTACTTC.

This clone was found once. The chain employs TRBV9 and TRBJ2-3; 10 positions match TRBD2. The CDR3 totals 16 residues. Germline assignment: CDR1 SGDLS and CDR2 YYNGEE. V lost 1 base to trimming and J lost 4 bases; unmatched junction nucleotides: 6. The CDR3 loop reads CASSVSPSGGPDTQYF. The CDR3 DNA reads as TGTGCCAGCAGCGTATCCCCTAGCGGGGGTCCAGATACGCAGTATTTT.

This rearrangement joins TRBV4-3 to TRBJ2-1, with D unclear. This CDR3 contains 15 residues. Germline loops: CDR1 LGHNA, CDR2 YSLEER. Trimming took 0 bases from V and 7 from J, leaving 13 bases between them. The CDR3 nucleotides read TGCGCCAGCAGCCAAGATCAGGAAGGCGAAAATGAGCAGTTCTTC. This sequence encodes CASSQDQEGENEQFF.

The CDR3 DNA follows: TGCGCCAGCAGCGTTGCCTCGGGACTAGGCAACAATGAGCAGTTCTTC. Residues: CASSVASGLGNNEQFF. This sequence joins TRBV5-1 and TRBJ2-1; 8 bases align to TRBD2. The CDR3 contains 16 residues. Trimming took 4 bases from V and 5 from J; bases not matched to a gene: 11. Germline lookup yields CDR1 SGHRS and CDR2 YFSETQ.

J is TRBJ1-5 and V is TRBV19, with D hard to call. Trimming pared 5 bases from V and 6 bases from J, leaving 14 bases between. The CDR3 totals 14 residues. Per the germline V gene, CDR1 is LNHDA and CDR2 is SQIVND (reference sequence). This CDR3 reads CASSARTIVQPQHF. The CDR3 DNA reads as TGTGCCAGTAGTGCCCGGACGATTGTTCAGCCCCAGCATTTT. The full variable domain, in which reference TRBV19 and TRBJ1-5 provide the parts outside the CDR3, is DGGITQSPKYLFRKEGQNVTLSCEQNLNHDAMYWYRQDPGQGLRLIYYSQIVNDFQKGDIAEGYSVSREKKESFPLTVTSAQKNPTAFYLCASSARTIVQPQHFGDGTRLSIL.

The chain links TRBV30 to TRBJ1-3; D remains ambiguous. CDR1 GTSNPN and CDR2 SVGIG come from the germline V gene (reference sequence). V lost 2 bases, J lost 0 bases, and 8 bases lay in between. The CDR3 covers 14 residues. The CDR3 DNA sequence: TGTGCCTGGAGTAAGGGAAACTCTGGAAACACCATATATTTT. This sequence encodes CAWSKGNSGNTIYF.

J is TRBJ1-5 and V is TRBV19, with 8 bases aligning to TRBD1. Trimming cost V 3 bases and J 6 bases; bases outside gene matches: 4. Germline V lookup: CDR1 LNHDA, CDR2 SQIVND (reference sequence). The CDR3 spans 14 residues. The chain's CDR3 is CASSMFQGAQPQHF. DNA of the CDR3: TGTGCCAGTAGTATGTTTCAGGGGGCTCAGCCCCAGCATTTT.

A single count supports this clone. This chain links TRBV7-3 with TRBJ2-3; 11 nucleotides line up with TRBD2. V shed 9 bases, J shed 0 bases, and the junction held 5 bases outside the gene matches. Germline V gene lookup returns CDR1 SGHTA and CDR2 FQGTGA. The CDR3 spans 15 residues. The DNA for the CDR3 is TGTGCCAGTAACCTAGCGGGAGGCAGCACAGATACGCAGTATTTT. Protein: CASNLAGGSTDTQYF.

This chain uses TRBV27 with TRBJ2-5; D is uncertain. Germline assignment: CDR1 MNHEY and CDR2 SMNVEV (reference sequence). V was trimmed by 2 bases and J by 4 bases, leaving 23 bases between them. The CDR3 is 18 residues long. The CDR3: CASSLRASRLHHGETQYF. DNA for the CDR3: TGTGCCAGCAGTTTAAGGGCTAGTCGCCTCCATCATGGAGAGACCCAGTACTTC.